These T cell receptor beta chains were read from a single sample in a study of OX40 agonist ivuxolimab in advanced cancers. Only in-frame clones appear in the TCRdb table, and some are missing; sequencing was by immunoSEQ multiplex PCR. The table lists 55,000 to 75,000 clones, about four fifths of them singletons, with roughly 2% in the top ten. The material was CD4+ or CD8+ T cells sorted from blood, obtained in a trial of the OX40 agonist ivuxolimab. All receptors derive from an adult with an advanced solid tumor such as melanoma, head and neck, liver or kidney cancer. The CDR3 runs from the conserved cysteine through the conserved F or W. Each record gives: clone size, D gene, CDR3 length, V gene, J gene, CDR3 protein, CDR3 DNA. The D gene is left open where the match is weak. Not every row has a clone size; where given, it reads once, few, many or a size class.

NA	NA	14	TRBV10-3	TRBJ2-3	CAISQGLSTDTQYF	TGTGCCATCAGTCAGGGATTGAGCACAGATACGCAGTATTTT
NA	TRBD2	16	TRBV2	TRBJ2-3	CASHFYGLAGGDTQYF	TGTGCCAGTCATTTCTATGGACTAGCGGGAGGAGATACGCAGTATTTT
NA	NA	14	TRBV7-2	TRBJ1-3	CASSLGGYGNTIYF	TGTGCCAGCAGCTTAGGGGGTTATGGAAACACCATATATTTT
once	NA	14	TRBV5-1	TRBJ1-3	CASSYTFRGNTIYF	TGCGCCAGCAGCTATACTTTTAGAGGAAACACCATATATTTT
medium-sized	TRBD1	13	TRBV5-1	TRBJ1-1	CATSGQGGTEAFF	TGCGCCACCTCTGGACAGGGAGGAACTGAAGCTTTCTTT
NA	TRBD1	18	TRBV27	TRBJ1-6	CASRLGQVRNYYNSPLHF	TGTGCCAGCAGATTGGGACAGGTCCGTAACTACTATAATTCACCCCTCCACTTT
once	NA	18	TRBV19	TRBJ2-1	CASSTRFTGMNTYNEQFF	TGTGCCAGTAGTACCCGCTTTACAGGGATGAACACCTACAATGAGCAGTTCTTC
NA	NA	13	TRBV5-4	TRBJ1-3	CASSHPSGNTIYF	TGTGCCAGCAGCCACCCCTCTGGAAACACCATATATTTT
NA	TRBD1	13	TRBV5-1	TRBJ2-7	CASSLAGQGKQYF	TGCGCCAGCAGCTTGGCAGGACAGGGGAAGCAGTACTTC
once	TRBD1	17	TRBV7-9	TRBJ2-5	CASSPKILTGDLETQYF	TGTGCCAGCAGCCCGAAGATCCTGACAGGGGATCTGGAGACCCAGTACTTC